This TCR beta chain was recorded in a study of Ad26.COV2.S vaccination and SARS-CoV-2 variants. The V end lost 3 bases, the J end lost 5 bases, and 13 bases lay between the germline ends. This CDR3 region has 14 residues. Germline loops: CDR1 SNHLY, CDR2 FYNNEI. Stated treatment: 19 received Ad26.COV2.S at low or high dose, single or two shots; roughly five received placebo; per-sample allocation not given. Collection of the samples took place on day 63 after the first injection of vaccine or placebo. The method was immunoSEQ multiplex PCR; TCRdb's version includes in-frame clones alone and lacks a portion of them. This sample has about 350,000 clones; roughly 85% occur once, and the top ten carry about 3.3%.

Here the sequenced sample was peripheral blood, taken in a trial of Ad26.COV2.S vaccine versus placebo. The TCR comes from a person between 18 and 65 years old who received the Ad26.COV2.S COVID-19 vaccine or a placebo. The chain has TRBV2 and TRBJ1-1, with D unclear. The DNA for the CDR3 is TGTGCCAGCAGTGATTTGGGCGGGCGGACTGAAGCTTTCTTT. Translation gives CASSDLGGRTEAFF.